Listed below are T cell receptor beta chains from one sample, sequenced in a study of T-cell reconstitution after alpha-beta-depleted transplantation in children. One entry per CDR3 protein, called by TCRdb with MiXCR from the PCR reads. The table records approximately 240,000 distinct CDR3 sequences, around 10% of them present only once. The specimen comprised PBMCs from the stem cell graft donor, sampled from the stem cell graft. All receptors derive from a human donor who donated a stem cell graft to a child with acute lymphoblastic leukemia. CDR3s include the opening cysteine and the closing phenylalanine or tryptophan. A D gene is named only where the DNA matches it firmly. Clone sizes are given selectively: once, few, many, or a class where the clone is expanded.

>.|TRBV19|13|few|TRBJ2-5
CASSTREQETQYF
TGTGCCAGTAGTACCAGAGAGCAAGAGACCCAGTACTTC
>.|TRBV15|20|.|TRBJ2-5
CATSGKTQGGAIPGQETQYF
TGTGCCACCAGCGGAAAAACCCAAGGGGGGGCAATCCCCGGGCAAGAGACCCAGTACTTC
>TRBD1|TRBV30|15|few|TRBJ1-3
CAWSPRTGAGNTIYF
TGTGCCTGGAGTCCACGGACAGGGGCTGGAAACACCATATATTTT
>TRBD2|TRBV6-2/TRBV6-3|16|many|TRBJ2-1
CASSYSTVRGGNEQFF
TGTGCCAGCAGTTACTCGACTGTGCGGGGGGGCAATGAGCAGTTCTTC
>.|TRBV5-1|12|many|TRBJ2-7
CASSPMESEQYF
TGCGCCAGCAGTCCGATGGAGTCCGAGCAGTACTTC
>TRBD1|TRBV4-1|16|few|TRBJ1-2
CASSQVGQGAYYGYTF
TGCGCCAGCAGCCAAGTGGGCCAGGGGGCCTACTATGGCTACACCTTC
>TRBD1|TRBV6-2/TRBV6-3|15|.|TRBJ2-7
CASSSLTGVPYEQYF
TGTGCCAGCAGTTCCCTAACAGGGGTACCCTACGAGCAGTACTTC
>TRBD1|TRBV27|14|many|TRBJ2-1
CASWGQDLINEQFF
TGTGCCAGCTGGGGACAGGATTTAATTAATGAGCAGTTCTTC
>.|TRBV4-3|15|few|TRBJ1-3
CASSQDLGSGNTIYF
TGCGCCAGCAGCCAAGATTTAGGCTCTGGAAACACCATATATTTT
>TRBD1|TRBV20-1|13|few|TRBJ1-5
CSAGTGGGEPQHF
TGCAGTGCAGGTACAGGGGGCGGGGAGCCCCAGCATTTT
>.|TRBV20-1|13|.|TRBJ2-3
CSADPGITDTQYF
TGCAGTGCGGACCCAGGGATCACAGATACGCAGTATTTT